The 21 T cell receptor beta chains given below trace back to one sample, sequenced in a study of response to subunit inactivated influenza vaccine. TCRdb analysed the RT-PCR reads with MiXCR anew, one entry per CDR3 protein. The sample yields more than 450,000 distinct CDR3 sequences, around 11% seen once. This sample was also put to use in a study of T cells expressing NK-cell markers. That paper notes: Generation of TCR beta cDNA was performed by 5'RACE template switching incorporating UMIs.

The sequencing used PBMCs from blood, collected on the day of vaccination. These receptors were obtained from a man aged 50 or older who received an inactivated influenza vaccine.

This clonotype was detected a few times. The rearrangement uses TRBV3-1 and TRBJ2-1; D is undetermined. Germline assignment: CDR1 LGHDT and CDR2 YNNKEL (reference sequence). The CDR3 runs to 16 residues. Trimming took off 5 bases at V and 1 base at J, with 15 bases between the two ends. Written as DNA, the CDR3 is TGTGCCAGCAGCTACCGAGGCGGTAGATCCTACAATGAGCAGTTCTTC. It encodes CASSYRGGRSYNEQFF.

J is TRBJ2-3 and V is TRBV7-9; no clear D gene. Germline V gene data show CDR1 as SEHNR and CDR2 as FQNEAQ (reference sequence). CDR3 length: 9 amino acids. The DNA of the CDR3 is TGTGCGGGCACAGATACGCAGTATTTT. It yields the protein CAGTDTQYF.

The chain recombines TRBV24-1 with TRBJ2-2; perhaps TRBD1 as D (6 bases). The CDR3 spans 16 residues. CDR1 and CDR2 (germline): KGHDR, SFDVKD. Trimming stripped 5 bases from V and 6 bases from J, with 18 bases between. The CDR3 bases are TGTGCCACCAGTGCACAGGGCCGAGCAGGCGCCGGGGAGCTGTTTTTT. Its protein product is CATSAQGRAGAGELFF.

V gene TRBV28 combines with J gene TRBJ2-4, with D uncertain. Trimming pared 6 bases from V and 5 bases from J, leaving 14 bases between. This CDR3 is built from 14 residues. Per the germline V gene, CDR1 is MDHEN and CDR2 is SYDVKM. Here the CDR3 reads CASSPVVRENIQYF. In nucleotides, the CDR3 is TGTGCCAGCAGCCCCGTCGTCAGAGAAAACATTCAGTACTTC.

The rearrangement links TRBV4-3 to TRBJ2-6; 7 nucleotides line up with TRBD1. This CDR3 is built from 16 residues. Per germline, CDR1 LGHNA and CDR2 YSLEER. Trimming took 4 bases from V and 2 from J; bases not matched to a gene: 5. The CDR3, as DNA: TGCGCCAGCAGCCCAGACCAGGGGGCTGGGGCCAACGTCCTGACTTTC. Protein sequence: CASSPDQGAGANVLTF.

This clonotype was found a few times. CDR3 bases: TGTGCCAGCAGCTCGACAGGGACAAAAAACATTCAGTACTTC. This gives the protein CASSSTGTKNIQYF. The J gene is TRBJ2-4, the V gene TRBV5-6; 7 nucleotides line up with TRBD1. The CDR3 contains 14 residues. CDR1 SGHDT and CDR2 YYEEEE come from the germline V gene. V was clipped by 3 bases and J by 4 bases; unmatched bases: 4.

This clonotype turned up a few times. V gene TRBV5-1 combines with J gene TRBJ2-1; tentative D call: TRBD2 (6 bases). Germline loops: CDR1 SGHRS, CDR2 YFSETQ. V was cut by 1 base and J by 5 bases, with 13 bases left in between. CDR3 size: 15 residues. The CDR3 region is CASSLRPSVNNEQFF. DNA of the CDR3: TGCGCCAGCAGCTTGCGTCCTAGCGTAAACAATGAGCAGTTCTTC.

The CDR3 is CSARVWAAQETQYF. CDR3 DNA: TGCAGTGCTAGAGTTTGGGCAGCCCAAGAGACCCAGTACTTC. J is TRBJ2-5 and V is TRBV20-1; D gene unclear. The CDR3 has 14 amino acids. Trimming cost V 1 base and J 1 base, with 10 bases left between them. Germline V CDR1 and CDR2: DFQATT, SNEGSKA (reference sequence).

The chain has TRBV7-2 and TRBJ1-5; TRBD1 matches at 9 bases. The CDR3 has 15 amino acids. The J segment lost 4 bases and the V segment lost 4 bases, leaving 5 bases of the junction unmatched. Germline CDR1 is SGHTA and CDR2 is FQGNSA. The chain's CDR3 is CASSWGQGQNQPQHF. CDR3 in DNA: TGTGCCAGCAGCTGGGGACAGGGCCAAAATCAGCCCCAGCATTTT.

This chain links TRBV5-1 with TRBJ2-1; 8 bases line up with TRBD2. V lost 6 bases and J lost 5; bases outside the gene matches: 4. The CDR3 totals 13 residues. Germline CDR1 reads SGHRS; CDR2 reads YFSETQ. The CDR3 loop is CASMDSGNNEQFF. DNA of the CDR3: TGCGCCAGCATGGATAGCGGGAACAATGAGCAGTTCTTC.

This clonotype was detected only a few times. This chain uses TRBV6-2 or TRBV6-3 with TRBJ1-1, with TRBD1 identical over 10 bases. V lost 5 bases and J lost 4; bases outside the gene matches: 10. The length of the CDR3 is 16 residues. CDR1 and CDR2 from the germline V gene are MNHEY and SVGEGT. CDR3 region: CASSGDRGPVGTEAFF. For the CDR3, the DNA is TGTGCCAGCAGTGGGGACAGGGGCCCCGTAGGCACTGAAGCTTTCTTT.

The chain has TRBV4-1 and TRBJ1-3, with 7 bases lining up with TRBD1. V was pared by 4 bases and J by 2 bases, with 5 bases of the junction left unmatched. The CDR3 has 15 residues. Germline V gives CDR1 MGHRA, CDR2 YSYEKL. This CDR3 reads CASSRVTGAGNTIYF. The CDR3 DNA is TGCGCCAGCAGCCGTGTCACAGGGGCTGGAAACACCATATATTTT.

This chain links TRBV20-1 with TRBJ1-6; a weak D match, TRBD1 (5 bases). Trimming removed 5 bases from V and 0 bases from J, with 11 bases in between. Germline lookup yields CDR1 DFQATT and CDR2 SNEGSKA (reference sequence). The CDR3 spans 15 residues. DNA for the CDR3: TGCAGTGCTGCCTTCGGGGGCTCCTATAATTCACCCCTCCACTTT. Its translation: CSAAFGGSYNSPLHF.

V is TRBV12-3 or TRBV12-4 and J is TRBJ2-7; TRBD1 matches 8 bases. Trimming at V came to 4 bases and at J to 2 bases, leaving 7 bases not matched to a gene. This CDR3 comprises 15 residues. CDR3 sequence reads: CASSSLGTGAYEQYF. CDR3 coding DNA: TGTGCCAGCAGTTCGCTCGGGACAGGCGCCTACGAGCAGTACTTC.

The chain joins TRBV7-8 to TRBJ2-3; TRBD1 might be the D (6 bases). This CDR3 region has 20 residues. Trimming left V 4 bases short and J 6 bases short, with 32 bases between. The germline CDR1 and CDR2 sequences are SGHVS and FQNEAQ. CDR3 amino acids: CASSYRASELDSYLGDTQYF. CDR3 in DNA: TGTGCCAGCAGCTACAGGGCCTCTGAGCTGGACAGTTACTTGGGGGATACGCAGTATTTT. Full variable domain (remainder filled in from reference TRBV7-8 and TRBJ2-3): GAGVSQSPRYKVAKRGQDVALRCDPISGHVSLFWYQQALGQGPEFLTYFQNEAQLDKSGLPSDRFFAERPEGSVSTLKIQRTQQEDSAVYLCASSYRASELDSYLGDTQYFGPGTRLTVL.

The CDR3 DNA is TGTGCCAGCAGCTTAGAGACAGGTTTTTACTACGAGCAGTACTTC. Protein: CASSLETGFYYEQYF. The J gene is TRBJ2-7, the V gene TRBV7-2, with D tentatively TRBD1 (6 bases). CDR1 is SGHTA and CDR2 is FQGNSA in the germline V gene. The CDR3 runs to 15 residues. Trimming left V 1 base short and J 3 bases short, with 13 bases between.

About this clonotype itself: This may be a read error, as it is one base from a much larger clone. The V gene is TRBV3-1, the J gene TRBJ2-2; D tentatively fits TRBD1 or TRBD2 (5 bases each). Germline V gives CDR1 LGHDT, CDR2 YNNKEL (reference sequence). CDR3 length equals 15 residues. CDR3 nucleotides: TGTGCCAGCAGCCAATGGGGAGCGGACACCGGGGAGCTGGTTTTT. It yields the protein CASSQWGADTGELVF.

The gene calls are TRBV7-2 and TRBJ2-5; 7 nucleotides line up with TRBD1. J was trimmed by 7 bases and V by 4 bases; bases with no gene match: 12. CDR3 length equals 15 residues. The germline CDR1 and CDR2 sequences are SGHTA and FQGNSA. As DNA, the CDR3 is TGTGCCAGCAGCTCGTCCTGGGGGCCAGGGGGGACCCAGTACTTC. It is translated as CASSSSWGPGGTQYF.

This clonotype came up a few times. The CDR3 here is CASSVLTPGELFF. The CDR3 region has the DNA TGCGCCAGCAGTGTTTTGACTCCCGGGGAGCTGTTTTTT. This chain connects TRBV10-1 to TRBJ2-2; no definite D call. The V gene lost 4 bases and the J gene lost 6 bases, with 9 bases spanning the gap. The CDR3 runs to 13 residues. From germline, CDR1 is WNHNN and CDR2 SYGVQD (reference sequence).

This clonotype was counted between two and nine times. This chain links TRBV18 with TRBJ2-4; D is possibly TRBD2 (5 bases). The CDR3 totals 13 residues. Trimming cost V 6 bases and J 4 bases, with 10 bases left between them. Germline values: CDR1 KGHSH, CDR2 LQKENI. CDR3 amino acids: CASSTDSKNIQYF. CDR3 nucleotide sequence: TGTGCCAGCTCGACGGACTCTAAAAACATTCAGTACTTC.

This clonotype came up a few times. The chain is built from TRBV6-2 or TRBV6-3 and TRBJ2-3, with a possible D match to TRBD1 (5 bases). The V gene's germline CDR1 is MNHEY and CDR2 SVGEGT. V lost 2 bases to trimming and J lost 3 bases, with 12 bases between them. The CDR3 spans 15 residues. The CDR3 DNA reads as TGTGCCAGCAGTTACGGCGGCAGGGAAACAGATACGCAGTATTTT. As protein: CASSYGGRETDTQYF.